This entry lists 15 T cell receptor beta chains sequenced from one sample in a study of blood T cell repertoires in COVID-19. Assay: immunoSEQ multiplex PCR; the TCRdb copy retains only in-frame clones and omits some. The sample lists 150,000 to 200,000 clones, approximately 87% occurring once. The specimen was PBMCs or T cells enriched from blood (not recorded which). These receptor sequences come from a woman between 50 and 59 years old who had recovered from COVID-19.

Comments on this clone: Other DNA sequences from this sample encode an identical CDR3 as well. V gene TRBV5-1 combines with J gene TRBJ2-3; 8 bases agree with TRBD1. CDR3 size: 15 residues. The ends lost 4 bases at V and 0 bases at J; junction bases unmatched: 4. From germline, CDR1 is SGHRS and CDR2 YFSETQ. CDR3: CASSPGQGSTDTQYF. DNA for the CDR3: TGCGCCAGCAGCCCCGGACAGGGTAGCACAGATACGCAGTATTTT.

This sequence joins TRBV19 and TRBJ2-7; TRBD1 matches 9 bases. CDR3 length: 15 residues. Germline trimming cut 7 bases from V and 2 bases from J; bases unmatched to any gene: 9. From germline, CDR1 is LNHDA and CDR2 SQIVND (reference sequence). The CDR3 coding sequence is TGTGCCAGTATCTCATCCCGGACAGGGGCCTACGAGCAGTACGTC. This translates into CASISSRTGAYEQYV.

This rearrangement joins TRBV7-9 to TRBJ1-1; D perhaps matches TRBD1 (5 bases). V lost 3 bases and J 2 bases, leaving 10 bases between the germline ends. This CDR3 spans 14 amino acids. Germline V gene data show CDR1 as SEHNR and CDR2 as FQNEAQ (reference sequence). CDR3 loop: CASSLGGGNTEAFF. The CDR3 coding sequence is TGTGCCAGCAGCTTGGGCGGGGGAAACACTGAAGCTTTCTTT. The full variable domain, in which reference TRBV7-9 and TRBJ1-1 provide the parts outside the CDR3, is DTGVSQNPRHKITKRGQNVTFRCDPISEHNRLYWYRQTLGQGPEFLTYFQNEAQLEKSRLLSDRFSAERPKGSFSTLEIQRTEQGDSAMYLCASSLGGGNTEAFFGQGTRLTVV.

The CDR3 bases are TGTGCCAGTAGTACTTACAGGGGTACGAGGAACACCATATATTTT. It is translated as CASSTYRGTRNTIYF. V gene TRBV19 combines with J gene TRBJ1-3, with 7 bases identical to TRBD1. The CDR3 is made up of 15 amino acids. The junction had 10 bases not matched to a gene; V was cut back by 4 bases and J by 7 bases. Germline V gene lookup returns CDR1 LNHDA and CDR2 SQIVND (reference sequence).

V gene TRBV11-2 combines with J gene TRBJ2-3; no firm D call. V lost 5 bases to trimming and J lost 0 bases, with 15 bases between them. The CDR3 covers 16 residues. Germline loops: CDR1 SGHAT, CDR2 FQNNGV. The CDR3 sequence: CASSPASGTSTDTQYF. The DNA of the CDR3 is TGTGCCAGCAGCCCAGCTAGTGGCACTAGCACAGATACGCAGTATTTT. The full variable domain, completed using reference TRBV11-2 and TRBJ2-3, is EAGVAQSPRYKIIEKRQSVAFWCNPISGHATLYWYQQILGQGPKLLIQFQNNGVVDDSQLPKDRFSAERLKGVDSTLKIQPAKLEDSAVYLCASSPASGTSTDTQYFGPGTRLTVL.

This sequence joins TRBV15 and TRBJ2-5; D might be TRBD2 (6 bases). The CDR3 runs to 15 residues. Germline assignment: CDR1 LNHNV and CDR2 YYDKDF (reference sequence). Trimming stripped 5 bases from V and 4 bases from J, with 17 bases between. The CDR3 spells CATSYSLRDGETQYF. DNA for the CDR3: TGTGCCACCAGCTACTCACTGCGGGATGGAGAGACCCAGTACTTC.

V is TRBV3-1 (or the pseudogene TRBV3-2) and J is TRBJ2-3, with 13 bases identical to TRBD2. This CDR3 contains 17 residues. With V trimmed by 3 bases and J by 6 bases, 9 bases remained unmatched. Germline values: CDR1 LGHDT, CDR2 YNNKEL (reference sequence). The CDR3 loop is CASSHQKTSGRPDTQYF. CDR3 coding DNA: TGTGCCAGCAGCCACCAAAAGACTAGCGGGAGGCCGGATACGCAGTATTTT.

This clone showed up many times. The gene calls are TRBV28 and TRBJ1-6; unclear D gene. From germline, CDR1 is MDHEN and CDR2 SYDVKM. CDR3 length equals 12 residues. Trimming took 4 bases from V and 12 from J, leaving 10 bases between them. DNA for the CDR3: TGTGCCAGCAGTTCCCAGCGTGGACCCCTCCACTTT. The encoded protein is CASSSQRGPLHF.

V usage is TRBV29-1 and J usage is TRBJ1-1, with D perhaps matching TRBD1 (5 bases). CDR3 length: 14 amino acids. Between the trimmed V and J ends, which lost 7 bases and 5 bases, there was a span of 20 bases. CDR1 SQVTM and CDR2 ANQGSEA come from the germline V gene. The CDR3 protein is CSARTWEGRTEAFF. The CDR3 coding sequence is TGCAGCGCCCGGACGTGGGAGGGGAGGACTGAAGCTTTCTTT.

J is TRBJ1-2 and V is TRBV9, with 12 bases that match TRBD1. CDR1 and CDR2 from the germline V gene are SGDLS and YYNGEE. This CDR3 contains 14 residues. Losses at the gene ends were 5 bases for V and 8 bases for J; bases not matched to a gene: 7. The CDR3 region is CASSAGTGGVGYTF. CDR3 in DNA: TGTGCCAGCAGTGCCGGGACAGGGGGCGTCGGCTACACCTTC. Full variable domain (remainder filled in from reference TRBV9 and TRBJ1-2): DSGVTQTPKHLITATGQRVTLRCSPRSGDLSVYWYQQSLDQGLQFLIQYYNGEERAKGNILERFSAQQFPDLHSELNLSSLELGDSALYFCASSAGTGGVGYTFGSGTRLTVV.

V usage is TRBV28 and J usage is TRBJ1-6; 10 bases are shared with TRBD1. CDR1 and CDR2 from the germline V gene are MDHEN and SYDVKM. The CDR3 has 18 residues. V trimming: 4 bases; J trimming: 8 bases; junction bases outside the gene matches: 14. CDR3 amino acids: CASSSYNQGTGAYSPLHF. The CDR3 DNA follows: TGTGCCAGCAGTTCCTACAACCAAGGGACAGGGGCATATTCACCCCTCCACTTT.

This clone was recorded only once. The CDR3 loop is CASSIPGGSYNEQFF. CDR3 DNA: TGTGCCAGTAGTATCCCCGGGGGGTCCTACAATGAGCAGTTCTTC. The rearrangement links TRBV19 to TRBJ2-1, with 7 bases fitting TRBD2. This CDR3 is built from 15 residues. The V gene end was trimmed by 3 bases and the J gene end by 1 base; junction bases not matched to a gene: 3. Germline V CDR1 and CDR2: LNHDA, SQIVND (reference sequence).

The CDR3 DNA follows: TGCAGCGTAGCAGACAGGAGGGGGCTTGGTGAAGCTTTCTTT. As protein: CSVADRRGLGEAFF. The chain uses TRBV29-1 and TRBJ1-1, with 7 nucleotides matching TRBD1. CDR3 length: 14 residues. V shed 6 bases and J 7 bases; nucleotides not matched to a gene: 14. The germline gives CDR1 SQVTM, CDR2 ANQGSEA.

J is TRBJ2-2 and V is TRBV19; TRBD1 aligns across 7 bases. This CDR3 comprises 15 residues. Germline CDR1 reads LNHDA; CDR2 reads SQIVND (reference sequence). With V trimmed by 6 bases and J by 0 bases, 4 bases remained unmatched. The CDR3 DNA follows: TGTGCCAGTAGGCGGACAGGCGCGAACACCGGGGAGCTGTTTTTT. It translates to CASRRTGANTGELFF.

This clone came up once. This chain connects TRBV7-9 to TRBJ1-6; 7 positions match TRBD1. The trim removed 3 bases at V and 9 bases at J, leaving 8 bases unmatched. From germline, CDR1 is SEHNR and CDR2 FQNEAQ (reference sequence). This CDR3 spans 15 amino acids. The CDR3 bases are TGTGCCAGCAGCTTCCCCCCAGGGGGGAGTTCACCCCTCCACTTT. It translates to CASSFPPGGSSPLHF.